These 13 T cell receptor beta chains originate from one sample sequenced in a study of blood T cell repertoires in COVID-19. Method: immunoSEQ multiplex PCR; TCRdb's copy keeps in-frame clones and lacks some. Of roughly 500,000 clones in the sample, approximately 90% are singletons; the top ten hold less than 2%. Material for sequencing was PBMCs or T cells enriched from blood (not recorded which). Every receptor here comes from a woman in her 40s who had recovered from COVID-19.

The chain links TRBV18 to TRBJ2-5; tentative D call: TRBD2 (5 bases). The length of the CDR3 is 11 residues. CDR1 and CDR2 from the germline V gene are KGHSH and LQKENI. With 8 bases removed from V and 5 bases from J, the gap between germline ends came to 9 bases. The chain's CDR3 is CASQPGETQYF. The CDR3 coding sequence is TGTGCCAGCCAACCGGGGGAGACCCAGTACTTC. The full variable domain, its missing parts supplied by reference TRBV18 and TRBJ2-5, is NAGVMQNPRHLVRRRGQEARLRCSPMKGHSHVYWYRQLPEEGLKFMVYLQKENIIDESGMPKERFSAEFPKEGPSILRIQQVVRGDSAAYFCASQPGETQYFGPGTRLLVL.

The chain carries TRBV27 and TRBJ1-6; 7 bases agree with TRBD1. The germline gives CDR1 MNHEY, CDR2 SMNVEV (reference sequence). Losses at the gene ends were 8 bases for V and 9 bases for J; bases not matched to a gene: 4. The CDR3 spans 12 residues. Written as DNA, the CDR3 is TGTGCCAGCGGGACAGTGGGTTCACCCCTCCACTTT. This sequence encodes CASGTVGSPLHF.

J is TRBJ2-3 and V is TRBV10-3; a possible D gene is TRBD1 (6 bases). Germline loops: CDR1 ENHRY, CDR2 SYGVKD. CDR3 length equals 15 residues. Between the trimmed V and J ends, which lost 3 bases and 4 bases, there was a span of 14 bases. The CDR3 DNA follows: TGTGCCATCAGTGAATACGTCTCAGGGGCAGATACGCAGTATTTT. It codes for CAISEYVSGADTQYF.

V and J are TRBV5-8 and TRBJ2-5, with 9 nucleotides matching TRBD2. Germline V lookup: CDR1 SGHTS, CDR2 YDEGEE. This CDR3 comprises 14 residues. V gave up 0 bases and J gave up 5 bases; unmatched junction bases: 2. CDR3 sequence (DNA): TGTGCCAGCAGCTTGGGCGGGAGGGAGGAGACCCAGTACTTC. This encodes CASSLGGREETQYF.

V gene TRBV6-5 combines with J gene TRBJ2-3; D unclear. The CDR3 spans 14 residues. V was pared by 5 bases and J by 4 bases, with 13 bases between. The germline gives CDR1 MNHEY, CDR2 SVGAGI. CDR3 protein: CASSPFSTADTQYF. Here the CDR3 DNA reads TGTGCCAGCAGTCCTTTTTCGACTGCAGATACGCAGTATTTT.

The chain couples TRBV18 to TRBJ1-1; 8 nucleotides match TRBD1. The CDR3 extends over 15 amino acids. The ends lost 1 base at V and 7 bases at J; junction bases unmatched: 8. Germline V gene data show CDR1 as KGHSH and CDR2 as LQKENI. The CDR3 spells CASSPQLSGGVEAFF. The CDR3 region has the DNA TGTGCCAGCTCACCACAGTTATCAGGGGGCGTTGAAGCTTTCTTT.

The chain joins TRBV6-4 to TRBJ2-1, with TRBD1 matching 9 bases. The V gene's germline CDR1 is MRHNA and CDR2 SNTAGT. This CDR3 is 15 amino acids long. With V trimmed by 4 bases and J by 3 bases, 4 bases remained unmatched. CDR3 amino acids: CASSVTGGSYNEQFF. CDR3 DNA sequence: TGTGCCAGCAGTGTGACAGGGGGTAGCTACAATGAGCAGTTCTTC.

The J gene is TRBJ2-7, the V gene TRBV7-2, with TRBD1 identical over 7 bases. V lost 5 bases and J lost 2; bases outside the gene matches: 6. The CDR3 consists of 14 residues. CDR1 is SGHTA and CDR2 is FQGNSA in the germline V gene. The CDR3: CASSPRQGPYEQYF. The DNA for the CDR3 is TGTGCCAGCAGCCCAAGACAGGGCCCCTACGAGCAGTACTTC.

V is TRBV9 and J is TRBJ1-1, with D tentatively TRBD1 (5 bases). V lost 3 bases and J 4 bases, leaving 19 bases between the germline ends. The CDR3 contains 16 residues. Looked up from germline, CDR1 is SGDLS and CDR2 is YYNGEE. CDR3 amino acids: CASSGDLRVSSTEAFF. The DNA of the CDR3 is TGTGCCAGCAGCGGAGACCTCAGGGTATCAAGCACTGAAGCTTTCTTT.

The rearrangement links TRBV21-1 to TRBJ1-1; the tabulated D call, TRBD1, remains unverified against the DNA. TRBV21-1 is a pseudogene locus. This CDR3 is built from 16 residues. The CDR3 DNA sequence: TGTGCCAGCAGCAACCCCCAAGGGGGCTCGAACACTGAAGCTTTCTTT. Amino acid sequence: CASSNPQGGSNTEAFF.

The V gene is TRBV4-1, the J gene TRBJ2-1; 9 bases match TRBD2. CDR1 MGHRA and CDR2 YSYEKL come from the germline V gene. V shed 4 bases, J shed 4 bases, and the junction held 8 bases outside the gene matches. CDR3 length: 16 amino acids. This chain's CDR3 is CASSLSPLAGYNEQFF. The CDR3, as DNA: TGCGCCAGCAGCCTCTCCCCCCTAGCGGGGTACAATGAGCAGTTCTTC.

The CDR3 DNA follows: TGTGCCAGCAGCTTGGCCGGGAGTTCCAGCGACGGTCAGCCCCAGCATTTT. The encoded protein is CASSLAGSSSDGQPQHF. The chain joins TRBV5-6 to TRBJ1-5; unclear D gene. V was cut by 0 bases and J by 6 bases, with 19 bases left in between. The CDR3 is 17 amino acids. Germline CDR1 SGHDT, CDR2 YYEEEE.

The chain recombines TRBV6-5 with TRBJ1-4; D remains unclear. The germline V and J ends were trimmed by 5 bases and 4 bases, with 11 bases remaining between them. The germline CDR1 and CDR2 sequences are MNHEY and SVGAGI. The CDR3 spans 14 residues. The CDR3 nucleotides are TGTGCCAGCAGTCACGACATTCGTAATGAAAAACTGTTTTTT. Translating it yields CASSHDIRNEKLFF.